The 12 T cell receptor beta chains given below trace back to one sample, sequenced in a study of shared clonotypes between healthy human individuals. The table came from immunoSEQ multiplex PCR; TCRdb's copy has only in-frame clones and leaves some out. The repertoire consists of about 1.1 million clones, with approximately 75% occurring once and the leading ten covering almost 0.9%. The source material was memory CD4+ T cells from PBMCs. Subset meaning: CD45RA-negative fraction. Source of these receptors: a man between 18 and 35 years old in good health. Some clones in this sample may be carry-over from other donors' samples.

This clone was detected only a few times. The rearrangement uses TRBV27 and TRBJ1-1; 9 nucleotides agree with TRBD1. The CDR3 spans 16 residues. Germline V gives CDR1 MNHEY, CDR2 SMNVEV (reference sequence). With V trimmed by 5 bases and J by 4 bases, 11 bases remained unmatched. The CDR3 bases are TGTGCCAGCAGTGGGAGGACAGGGGCGCGGGTCACTGAAGCTTTCTTT. Protein sequence: CASSGRTGARVTEAFF.

The rearrangement uses TRBV7-2 and TRBJ2-7; D is unresolved. The CDR3 runs 13 residues. V was pared by 6 bases and J by 3 bases, with 12 bases between. Germline V gene data show CDR1 as SGHTA and CDR2 as FQGNSA. The CDR3 spells CASRESMFYEQYF. In DNA, the CDR3 is TGTGCCAGCAGGGAGTCCATGTTCTACGAGCAGTACTTC.

This clone has a single count. The J gene is TRBJ2-3, the V gene TRBV5-1; D is possibly TRBD2 (5 bases). The ends were cut back, 7 bases at V and 3 bases at J, with 15 bases in the middle. The CDR3 loop spans 14 amino acids. CDR1 SGHRS and CDR2 YFSETQ come from the germline V gene. CDR3 in amino acids: CASGGGTGTDTQYF. CDR3 coding DNA: TGCGCCAGCGGAGGCGGTACGGGTACAGATACGCAGTATTTT.

This clone was recorded many times. This chain uses TRBV5-6 with TRBJ1-2; D is perhaps TRBD1 (5 bases). The CDR3 extends over 15 amino acids. Germline CDR1 reads SGHDT; CDR2 reads YYEEEE. V dropped 4 bases and J dropped 2 bases, with 15 bases sitting between them. The CDR3 is CASSHLFRGNYGYTF. CDR3 coding DNA: TGTGCCAGCAGCCACTTGTTCCGGGGGAACTATGGCTACACCTTC.

The V gene is TRBV7-2, the J gene TRBJ2-7; 7 bases line up with TRBD1. The CDR3 covers 14 residues. Trimming removed 4 bases from V and 2 bases from J; junction bases left unmatched: 5. Germline V gene data show CDR1 as SGHTA and CDR2 as FQGNSA. The CDR3 is CASSSRQGTYEQYF. The CDR3 bases are TGTGCCAGCAGCTCAAGACAGGGAACCTACGAGCAGTACTTC.

Regarding this clone: This CDR3 is also generated by other DNA sequences in the sample. DNA for the CDR3: TGTGCCAGCAGTGGGGGCCTCGCGAACACCGGGGAGCTGTTTTTT. This gives the protein CASSGGLANTGELFF. The rearrangement uses TRBV6-5 and TRBJ2-2, with TRBD1 as a possible D gene (6 bases). The CDR3 is 15 residues long. Trimming took off 5 bases at V and 0 bases at J, with 10 bases between the two ends. Germline V gene sequence: CDR1 MNHEY, CDR2 SVGAGI.

The chain uses TRBV7-3 and TRBJ2-7; TRBD2 matches at 7 bases. Trimming took 4 bases from V and 7 from J; bases not matched to a gene: 10. CDR3 length equals 14 residues. Germline-derived CDR1 and CDR2 are SGHTA and FQGTGA. The CDR3 sequence: CASSSAGPMGEQYF. In DNA, the CDR3 is TGTGCCAGCAGCTCAGCGGGACCTATGGGGGAGCAGTACTTC. The entire variable domain, with the rest obtained from reference TRBV7-3 and TRBJ2-7, is as follows: GAGVSQTPSNKVTEKGKYVELRCDPISGHTALYWYRQSLGQGPEFLIYFQGTGAADDSGLPNDRFFAVRPEGSVSTLKIQRTERGDSAVYLCASSSAGPMGEQYFGPGTRLTVT.

This clone was detected once. The chain has TRBV2 and TRBJ1-6, with 9 positions matching TRBD1. V trimming: 7 bases; J trimming: 10 bases; junction bases outside the gene matches: 8. CDR1 is SNHLY and CDR2 is FYNNEI in the germline V gene. The CDR3 loop spans 14 amino acids. This chain's CDR3 is CASNLPGQGSPLHF. The DNA for the CDR3 is TGTGCCAGCAACTTACCGGGACAGGGATCACCCCTCCACTTT. Variable domain in full (rest from reference TRBV2 and TRBJ1-6): EPEVTQTPSHQVTQMGQEVILRCVPISNHLYFYWYRQILGQKVEFLVSFYNNEISEKSEIFDDQFSVERPDGSNFTLKIRSTKLEDSAMYFCASNLPGQGSPLHFGNGTRLTVT.

The J gene is TRBJ1-1, the V gene TRBV18; 9 bases map to TRBD1. Germline V gene sequence: CDR1 KGHSH, CDR2 LQKENI. Trimming at V came to 3 bases and at J to 6 bases, leaving 5 bases not matched to a gene. The CDR3 contains 14 residues. CDR3 in amino acids: CASSPLQGASEAFF. The CDR3 DNA sequence: TGTGCCAGCTCACCCCTACAGGGGGCATCTGAAGCTTTCTTT.

This rearrangement joins TRBV7-2 to TRBJ2-2; the D is unclear. Looked up from germline, CDR1 is SGHTA and CDR2 is FQGNSA. The CDR3 length is 12 residues. Trimming took 5 bases from V and 8 from J, leaving 9 bases between them. Here the CDR3 DNA reads TGTGCCAGCAGCCGTTACAGTGGGGAGCTGTTTTTT. Amino acids: CASSRYSGELFF.

The V and J genes are TRBV5-1 and TRBJ1-6; D unclear. The CDR3 is made up of 15 amino acids. Germline lookup yields CDR1 SGHRS and CDR2 YFSETQ. V was pared by 0 bases and J by 9 bases, with 13 bases between. The CDR3: CASSLETSHGSPLHF. The CDR3, as DNA: TGCGCCAGCAGCTTGGAGACGAGCCATGGTTCACCCCTCCACTTT.

The chain employs TRBV6-5 and TRBJ2-3; D gene uncertain. Germline CDR1 is MNHEY and CDR2 is SVGAGI. The CDR3 runs 12 residues. Deletions cut 6 bases from V and 7 bases from J, with 11 bases between. CDR3 bases: TGTGCCAGCAGCGATGATGTTAATACGCAGTATTTT. It codes for CASSDDVNTQYF.